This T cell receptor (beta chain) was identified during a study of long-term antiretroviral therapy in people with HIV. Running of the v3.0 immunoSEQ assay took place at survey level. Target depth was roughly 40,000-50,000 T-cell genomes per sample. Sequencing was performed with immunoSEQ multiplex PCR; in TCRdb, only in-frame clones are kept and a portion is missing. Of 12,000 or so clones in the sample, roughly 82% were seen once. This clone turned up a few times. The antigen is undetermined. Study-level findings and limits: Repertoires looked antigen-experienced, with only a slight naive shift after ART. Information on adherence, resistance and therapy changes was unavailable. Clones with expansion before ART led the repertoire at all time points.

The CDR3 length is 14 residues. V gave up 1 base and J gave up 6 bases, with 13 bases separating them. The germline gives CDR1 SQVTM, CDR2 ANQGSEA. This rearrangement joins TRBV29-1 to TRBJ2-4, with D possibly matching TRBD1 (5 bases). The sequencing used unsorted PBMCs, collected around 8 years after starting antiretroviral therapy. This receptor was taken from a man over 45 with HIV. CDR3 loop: CSVEGGLWGNIQYF. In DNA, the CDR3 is TGCAGCGTTGAAGGGGGCTTGTGGGGAAACATTCAGTACTTC.